This passage covers 25 T cell receptor beta chains from one sample sequenced in a study of OX40 agonist ivuxolimab in advanced cancers. Clones were sequenced by immunoSEQ multiplex PCR, and TCRdb holds only the in-frame ones, with some missing. The sample yields around 70,000 clones, roughly nine tenths seen once. This specimen was CD4+ or CD8+ T cells sorted from blood, taken in a trial of the OX40 agonist ivuxolimab. Receptor source: an adult with an advanced solid tumor such as melanoma, head and neck, liver or kidney cancer.

CDR3 nucleotides: TGTGCCAGCAGTGAGGACAGGGTTGGTGGCTACACCTTC. Translated, it gives CASSEDRVGGYTF. The chain has TRBV6-1 and TRBJ1-2; 8 bases are shared with TRBD1. Germline CDR1 is MNHNS and CDR2 is SASEGT. J was trimmed by 7 bases and V by 3 bases; bases with no gene match: 4. The CDR3 has 13 residues.

This sequence joins TRBV6-6 and TRBJ2-7; 7 bases are shared with TRBD1. CDR3 size: 12 residues. V shed 6 bases and J 3 bases; nucleotides not matched to a gene: 2. The germline V gene encodes CDR1 MNHNY and CDR2 SVGAGI (reference sequence). In nucleotides, the CDR3 is TGTGCCAGCAGGGGACAGTACTACGAGCAGTACTTC. Amino acids: CASRGQYYEQYF.

This clone came up once. V gene TRBV6-1 combines with J gene TRBJ2-7, with 10 bases matching TRBD1. There are 15 residues in the CDR3. The germline gives CDR1 MNHNS, CDR2 SASEGT. The V gene end was trimmed by 6 bases and the J gene end by 3 bases; junction bases not matched to a gene: 8. CDR3 protein: CASRVLDRGLYEQYF. The DNA for the CDR3 is TGTGCCAGCAGGGTTCTCGACAGGGGGCTCTACGAGCAGTACTTC.

This clone was picked up one time. The CDR3 here is CASSLDSSGNTIYF. CDR3 DNA: TGTGCCAGCAGCCTGGACAGCTCTGGAAACACCATATATTTT. The rearrangement joins TRBV5-4 to TRBJ1-3, with D perhaps TRBD1 (6 bases). The V end lost 4 bases, the J end lost 0 bases, and 8 bases lay between the germline ends. Germline V gene sequence: CDR1 SGHNT, CDR2 YYREEE (reference sequence). The CDR3 is 14 amino acids.

DNA for the CDR3: TGTGCCAGCAGCCCACGGGGCTCTAGCACAGATACGCAGTATTTT. This translates into CASSPRGSSTDTQYF. The chain couples TRBV28 to TRBJ2-3; TRBD1 or TRBD2 may be the D gene (5 bases each). The CDR3 has 15 amino acids. Trimming removed 6 bases at V and 0 bases at J, with 13 bases between. Germline assignment: CDR1 MDHEN and CDR2 SYDVKM.

This clone appeared a single time. The chain joins TRBV4-2 to TRBJ2-7; D unclear. Germline CDR1 LGHNA, CDR2 YNFKEQ. This CDR3 is built from 15 residues. V was pared by 1 base and J by 3 bases, with 13 bases between. This CDR3 reads CASSQVGSKVYEQYF. DNA for the CDR3: TGTGCCAGCAGCCAAGTTGGTTCCAAAGTCTACGAGCAGTACTTC.

This clone was found once. The chain couples TRBV5-5 to TRBJ1-2; 7 bases map to TRBD1. Per germline, CDR1 SGHKS and CDR2 YYEKEE (reference sequence). With V trimmed by 1 base and J by 6 bases, 6 bases remained unmatched. The CDR3 extends over 14 amino acids. The CDR3 bases are TGTGCCAGCAGCTTGTGGTGGACAGGTCATGGCTACACCTTC. It translates to CASSLWWTGHGYTF.

The chain employs TRBV28 and TRBJ1-4; D gene ambiguous. V was shortened by 6 bases and J by 8 bases, with 16 bases between the two germline ends. The CDR3 spans 14 residues. The germline V gene encodes CDR1 MDHEN and CDR2 SYDVKM. The CDR3 reads CASRIPGMREKLFF. The DNA for the CDR3 is TGTGCCAGCAGGATACCCGGGATGAGGGAAAAACTGTTTTTT.

The V call is TRBV4-1, the J call TRBJ1-2; TRBD1 agrees at 7 bases. CDR3 length: 14 residues. V dropped 1 base and J dropped 5; count of bases not matched to a gene: 4. CDR1 is MGHRA, CDR2 YSYEKL, per germline. In nucleotides, the CDR3 is TGCGCCAGCAGCCAAGGAGGGGGCACATATGGCTACACCTTC. Encoded protein: CASSQGGGTYGYTF.

The chain couples TRBV2 to TRBJ2-1; weak D call: TRBD2 (5 bases). Germline lookup yields CDR1 SNHLY and CDR2 FYNNEI. Between the trimmed V and J ends, which lost 8 bases and 0 bases, there was a span of 11 bases. CDR3 length: 14 amino acids. The CDR3 region is CASGRGSSYNEQFF. The DNA for the CDR3 is TGTGCCAGCGGTCGAGGGAGCTCCTACAATGAGCAGTTCTTC.

V gene TRBV11-2 combines with J gene TRBJ1-1; tentatively, D is TRBD1 (5 bases). Between the trimmed V and J ends, which lost 6 bases and 4 bases, there was a span of 9 bases. The CDR3 extends over 12 amino acids. Germline CDR1 is SGHAT and CDR2 is FQNNGV. CDR3 residues: CASSHRFTEAFF. The CDR3, as DNA: TGTGCCAGCAGTCACAGGTTCACTGAAGCTTTCTTT.

The rearrangement uses TRBV5-5 and TRBJ1-2, with D perhaps matching TRBD1 (5 bases). The ends were cut back, 2 bases at V and 8 bases at J, with 16 bases in the middle. The CDR3 loop spans 14 amino acids. Germline CDR1 SGHKS, CDR2 YYEKEE (reference sequence). The CDR3 coding sequence is TGTGCCAGCAGCTTCGACCTGACCCCAGGGGGCTACACCTTC. Translated: CASSFDLTPGGYTF.

The chain has TRBV28 and TRBJ2-1; D unresolved. Germline V CDR1 and CDR2: MDHEN, SYDVKM. This CDR3 has 12 residues. The ends were cut back, 8 bases at V and 5 bases at J, with 10 bases in the middle. CDR3 loop: CASPGGHNEQFF. In DNA form, the CDR3 reads TGTGCCAGCCCGGGCGGACACAATGAGCAGTTCTTC.

The rearrangement joins TRBV28 to TRBJ1-6; D is unresolved. The germline V gene has CDR1 MDHEN and CDR2 SYDVKM. The CDR3 totals 15 residues. The V and J ends lost 2 bases and 0 bases respectively, with 5 bases between them. CDR3 DNA sequence: TGTGCCAGCAGTTTAGCGAACTCCTATAATTCACCCCTCCACTTT. Protein: CASSLANSYNSPLHF.

This chain uses TRBV6-1 with TRBJ2-5; 9 bases fit TRBD2. The tail of the sequence fits TRBJ2-7 better, so the J call may be wrong. The CDR3 totals 14 residues. Germline V gives CDR1 MNHNS, CDR2 SASEGT. The CDR3 is CASGVSGSQYEQYF. CDR3 nucleotides: TGTGCCAGTGGGGTTAGCGGGAGTCAGTACGAGCAGTACTTC.

The chain carries TRBV7-2 and TRBJ2-7, with 8 bases aligning to TRBD1. Germline V gives CDR1 SGHTA, CDR2 FQGNSA. V was clipped by 9 bases and J by 0 bases; unmatched bases: 7. The CDR3 length is 14 residues. The CDR3 DNA is TGTGCCAGTAAAAGAGGGACAGGCTCCTACGAGCAGTACTTC. Encoded protein: CASKRGTGSYEQYF.

The chain is built from TRBV7-6 and TRBJ2-5; 7 bases line up with TRBD2. V was pared by 5 bases and J by 1 base, with 10 bases of the junction left unmatched. The CDR3 consists of 16 residues. Germline V CDR1 and CDR2: SGHVS, FNYEAQ. CDR3 nucleotides: TGTGCCAGCAGCGGATCTAGCGGTACCCTCCAAGAGACCCAGTACTTC. It yields the protein CASSGSSGTLQETQYF.

CDR3 region: CASSLGVGGFHSGNTIYF. Written as DNA, the CDR3 is TGTGCCAGCAGCTTAGGTGTGGGAGGATTTCATTCTGGAAACACCATATATTTT. This sequence joins TRBV7-9 and TRBJ1-3; D gene uncertain. From germline, CDR1 is SEHNR and CDR2 FQNEAQ (reference sequence). The CDR3 is 18 amino acids. V lost 1 base to trimming and J lost 1 base, with 17 bases between them.

The V gene is TRBV28, the J gene TRBJ2-3; TRBD2 aligns across 14 bases. Germline trimming cut 3 bases from V and 3 bases from J; bases unmatched to any gene: 8. Per germline, CDR1 MDHEN and CDR2 SYDVKM. The CDR3 runs 18 residues. The CDR3 bases are TGTGCCAGCAGTTTCTCCGGGACTAGCGGGAGACTAACAGATACGCAGTATTTT. Amino acids: CASSFSGTSGRLTDTQYF.

The chain uses TRBV5-1 and TRBJ1-1; D is possibly TRBD1 (6 bases). V dropped 5 bases and J dropped 4 bases, with 30 bases sitting between them. The CDR3 has 19 amino acids. CDR1 and CDR2 from the germline V gene are SGHRS and YFSETQ. CDR3 loop: CASRLGSFRDKRGGTEAFF. In nucleotides, the CDR3 is TGCGCCAGCAGGCTCGGGAGCTTCCGAGACAAGAGGGGGGGCACTGAAGCTTTCTTT.

J is TRBJ2-7 and V is TRBV7-9; D not certain. This CDR3 has 12 amino acids. Trimming shortened V by 5 bases and J by 3 bases, and 8 bases separated the two germline ends. CDR1 is SEHNR and CDR2 is FQNEAQ in the germline V gene (reference sequence). The CDR3 loop reads CASSAHGYEQYF. CDR3 DNA sequence: TGTGCCAGCAGCGCGCACGGCTACGAGCAGTACTTC.

This chain joins TRBV7-3 and TRBJ2-1, with D possibly being TRBD2 (6 bases). Germline CDR1 and CDR2: SGHTA and FQGTGA. The V end lost 7 bases, the J end lost 0 bases, and 13 bases lay between the germline ends. This CDR3 region has 15 residues. The CDR3 loop reads CASTRDGSSYNEQFF. CDR3 coding DNA: TGTGCCAGCACCCGCGACGGGAGCTCCTACAATGAGCAGTTCTTC. The full variable domain, completed using reference TRBV7-3 and TRBJ2-1, is GAGVSQTPSNKVTEKGKYVELRCDPISGHTALYWYRQSLGQGPEFLIYFQGTGAADDSGLPNDRFFAVRPEGSVSTLKIQRTERGDSAVYLCASTRDGSSYNEQFFGPGTRLTVL.

The chain recombines TRBV7-9 with TRBJ2-5; D ambiguous. With the DNA end fitting TRBJ2-7 better, the J assignment may be wrong. The CDR3 is made up of 10 amino acids. In germline, CDR1 is SEHNR, CDR2 FQNEAQ (reference sequence). CDR3 DNA sequence: TGTGCCAGCACCCTCTACGAGCAGTACTTC. This gives the protein CASTLYEQYF.

The chain is built from TRBV11-2 and TRBJ2-5; D call uncertain. Germline V gives CDR1 SGHAT, CDR2 FQNNGV. Trimming left V 3 bases short and J 1 base short, with 6 bases between. The CDR3 length is 13 residues. The CDR3 spells CASSLRAQETQYF. The CDR3 coding sequence is TGTGCCAGCAGCTTGCGCGCCCAAGAGACCCAGTACTTC. The complete variable domain, with remaining parts taken from reference TRBV11-2 and TRBJ2-5, reads EAGVAQSPRYKIIEKRQSVAFWCNPISGHATLYWYQQILGQGPKLLIQFQNNGVVDDSQLPKDRFSAERLKGVDSTLKIQPAKLEDSAVYLCASSLRAQETQYFGPGTRLLVL.

This clone was detected once. The chain links TRBV5-1 to TRBJ1-1; D might be TRBD1 (6 bases). V lost 4 bases and J lost 4, with 17 bases in between. The length of the CDR3 is 15 residues. The germline CDR1 and CDR2 sequences are SGHRS and YFSETQ. The CDR3: CASSTFGGGGTEAFF. Written as DNA, the CDR3 is TGCGCCAGCAGCACCTTCGGGGGAGGGGGCACTGAAGCTTTCTTT.